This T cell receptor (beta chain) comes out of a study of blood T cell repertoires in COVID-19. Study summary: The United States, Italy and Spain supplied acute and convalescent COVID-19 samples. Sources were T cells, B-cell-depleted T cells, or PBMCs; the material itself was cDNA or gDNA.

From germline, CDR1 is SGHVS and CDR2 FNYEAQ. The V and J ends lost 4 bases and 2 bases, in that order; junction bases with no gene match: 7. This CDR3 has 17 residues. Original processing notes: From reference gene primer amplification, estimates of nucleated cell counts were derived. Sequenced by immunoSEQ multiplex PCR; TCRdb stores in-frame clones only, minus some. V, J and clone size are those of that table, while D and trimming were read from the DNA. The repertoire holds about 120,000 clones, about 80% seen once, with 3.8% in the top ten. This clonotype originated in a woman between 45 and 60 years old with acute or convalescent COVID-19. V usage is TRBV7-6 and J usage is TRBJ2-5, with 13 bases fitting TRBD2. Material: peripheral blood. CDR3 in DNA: TGTGCCAGCAGCTCGGGACTAGCGGGGTTCCTGCAAGAGACCCAGTACTTC. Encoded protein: CASSSGLAGFLQETQYF. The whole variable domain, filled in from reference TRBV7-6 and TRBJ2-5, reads GAGVSQSPRYKVTKRGQDVALRCDPISGHVSLYWYRQALGQGPEFLTYFNYEAQQDKSGLPNDRFSAERPEGSISTLTIQRTEQRDSAMYRCASSSGLAGFLQETQYFGPGTRLLVL.